This T cell receptor (beta chain) was obtained from a study of ipilimumab plus nivolumab after autologous stem cell transplantation. The method was immunoSEQ multiplex PCR; TCRdb's version includes in-frame clones alone and lacks a portion of them. Of 10,000 to 15,000 clones in the sample, approximately 73% were seen once. Germline CDR1 SGHDT, CDR2 YYEEEE. V dropped 1 base and J dropped 8; count of bases not matched to a gene: 14. This CDR3 spans 19 amino acids. The input for sequencing was PBMCs, taken in a trial of ipilimumab plus nivolumab as post-transplant consolidation. The source of this sequence is a male donor with diffuse large B-cell lymphoma. This chain uses TRBV5-6 with TRBJ2-1; 14 bases line up with TRBD2. The CDR3 coding sequence is TGTGCCAGCAGCTTGATCTGGGTGCGACTAGCGGGAGGGTTCGATGAGCAGTTCTTC. Amino acid sequence: CASSLIWVRLAGGFDEQFF.